The T cell receptor beta chain described here comes from a study of read filtering for tumor transcriptome and immune sequencing. Study summary: The cohort had 17 men and around 15 women aged about 40 to 90, mean roughly 71 years.

From roughly 0.4 ug of RNA, a library with molecular barcoded alpha/delta and beta/gamma adaptors was made. A single record per CDR3 protein comes from TCRdb applying MiXCR to the reads. Of some 50,000 distinct CDR3 sequences listed, around 20% were seen once; the top ten hold under 40%. The V gene's germline CDR1 is MDHEN and CDR2 SYDVKM. The length of the CDR3 is 12 residues. Findings and limits, study-wide: Without single-read clonotypes, shared clonotype proportions correlated more between IR-seq and RNA-seq.

Points on this clonotype: The target antigen is unknown. At one end, the junction sequence differs from germline, possibly due to a read error.

Sample: a population of CD138-negative cells sorted from bone marrow. The sequence was obtained from a donor at least 40 years old with multiple myeloma. The genes are TRBV28 and TRBJ2-7, with D tentatively TRBD2 (5 bases). CDR3 nucleotides: TGTGCCAGCAGTTCCCCGGGATACGAGCGGTACTTC. It translates to CASSSPGYERYF. The whole variable domain, remainder taken from reference TRBV28 and TRBJ2-7, is DVKVTQSSRYLVKRTGEKVFLECVQDMDHENMFWYRQDPGLGLRLIYFSYDVKMKEKGDIPEGYSVSREKKERFSLILESASTNQTSMYLCASSSPGYERYFGPGTRLTVT.